The clone carrying this T cell receptor beta chain was seen a single time. What it binds is not known. This sample was included in a study of cytomegalovirus exposure and HLA in healthy donors. Overall study: Of 300 to 500 genotyped donors, about 81% grouped in the Caucasian-associated ancestry cluster.

In the PCR, 60 Vbeta and 13 Jbeta primers were used. Assay used: immunoSEQ multiplex PCR; TCRdb lists only in-frame clones, some missing. The sample includes 130,000 to 150,000 clones, roughly 76% of them seen just once. Study-level points and caveats: Roughly uniform depth of sequencing across donors was assumed in presence/absence analyses.

The CDR3 totals 13 residues. Germline V gene sequence: CDR1 MNHEY, CDR2 SMNVEV (reference sequence). V was pared by 4 bases and J by 3 bases, with 10 bases between. The gene calls are TRBV27 and TRBJ2-7; no clear D gene. The source of this sequence is a middle-aged woman in good health and CMV-seronegative. The sequenced material came from PBMCs. The CDR3 spells CASSSRARYEQYF. DNA of the CDR3: TGTGCCAGCAGTTCGCGAGCTCGCTACGAGCAGTACTTC.